This TCR beta chain was captured by sequencing in a study of brain T cells in children with intractable seizures. Study-wide points: Absence of clones before surgery may stem from lower sequencing depth. Only CDR3 sequence similarity suggested viral specificity, without known HCMV serostatus.

As for this clone: Its antigen is not identified.

Time point here: blood from clinic visit 5 months post-surgery; TSC patient then seizure free. Sequencing was limited to surgery cases with top T cell transcript signatures in brain tissue. Pre-surgery treatment included at least one anti-epileptic drug. Sequencing was performed with immunoSEQ multiplex PCR; in TCRdb, only in-frame clones are kept and a portion is missing. Here the sample spans hundreds of thousands of clones, 93% being singletons. The sample consisted of peripheral blood, taken more than 4 months after surgery. The receptor was derived from a boy less than two years old with tuberous sclerosis and intractable seizures.

CDR3 coding DNA: TGTGCCAGTAGTCCAGTGGGAGCGTTGAACACTGAAGCTTTCTTT. Translated, it gives CASSPVGALNTEAFF. This rearrangement joins TRBV19 to TRBJ1-1; the D is unclear. V lost 5 bases and J 0 bases, leaving 13 bases between the germline ends. CDR1 is LNHDA and CDR2 is SQIVND in the germline V gene (reference sequence). The CDR3 extends over 15 amino acids.